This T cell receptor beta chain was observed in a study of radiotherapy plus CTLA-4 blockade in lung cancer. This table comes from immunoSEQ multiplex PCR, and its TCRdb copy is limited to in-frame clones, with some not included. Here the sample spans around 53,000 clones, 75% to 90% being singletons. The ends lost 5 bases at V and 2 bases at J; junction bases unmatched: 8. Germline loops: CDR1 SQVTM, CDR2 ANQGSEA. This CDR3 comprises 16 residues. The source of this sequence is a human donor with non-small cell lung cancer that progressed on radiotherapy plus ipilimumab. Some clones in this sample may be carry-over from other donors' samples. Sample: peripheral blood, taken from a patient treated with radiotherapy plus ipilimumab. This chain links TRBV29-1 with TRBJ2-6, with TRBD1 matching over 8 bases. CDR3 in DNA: TGCAGCGTTCAACCCATGACAGGGGCTGGGGCCAACGTCCTGACTTTC. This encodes CSVQPMTGAGANVLTF.